Here is one TCR beta chain with its context. Its antigen is unknown. This sample is drawn from a study of vaccination and CD4 T cells after COVID-19. On the study more broadly: SARS-CoV-2 PCR on nasal swabs had been positive for the convalescent patients; some 10 were mild and one was severe. The authors used overlapping spike peptides from SARS-CoV-2, HCoV-NL63, HCoV-OC43 and HCoV-229E to stimulate cells.

With the Oncomine TCR Beta short-read assay, DNA from cultured CD4+ T cells was sequenced. TCRdb reanalysed the PCR reads using MiXCR and keeps one entry per CDR3 protein. The sample comprises approximately 3,500 distinct CDR3 sequences, around 40% of which are singletons, and approximately 45% rests with the top ten. Sample treatment: roughly 11-day PBMC culture with coronavirus spike peptide pools or control peptides (ViraFEST assay). V lost 6 bases and J lost 0; bases outside the gene matches: 15. This CDR3 is built from 19 residues. The germline V gene has CDR1 MNHNS and CDR2 SASEGT. Study conclusions and caveats: Convalescent patients had a median about 90% of reactive clones appearing only post-vaccination.

The rearrangement joins TRBV6-1 to TRBJ2-7; 12 bases align to TRBD2. This sequence was found in a human donor who had recovered from COVID-19. The sample taken for sequencing was CD4+ T cells from blood, cultured in vitro. In nucleotides, the CDR3 is TGTGCCAGCAGCAGAGACGGACTAGCGGGATATAGACGCTCCTACGAGCAGTACTTC. As protein: CASSRDGLAGYRRSYEQYF.